The clone carrying this TCR beta chain was observed a few times. Antigen unknown. Researchers made TCR cDNA using 5'RACE template switching, and this step added a universal primer site and UMIs. TCRdb passed the 5' RACE reads through MiXCR, listing each CDR3 protein once. This table has approximately 300,000 distinct CDR3 sequences, over 8.5% appearing once. These data come from a study of T cells after yellow fever vaccination. Whole-study findings and limits: The booster response re-showed most primary clones: more than 95% CD4, roughly 91% CD8. Some clonotypes, a small share, were shared between CD4 and CD8 compartments.

This CDR3 is built from 15 residues. The ends lost 4 bases at V and 4 bases at J; junction bases unmatched: 3. CDR1 is SGHRS, CDR2 YFSETQ, per germline. The J gene is TRBJ2-3, the V gene TRBV5-1, with 13 nucleotides matching TRBD2. This sample comprised CD4+ T cells sorted from PBMCs, obtained 45 days after the yellow fever booster vaccination. This receptor was taken from a man younger than 35 who received the YFV17D yellow fever vaccine. The CDR3 region is CASSETSGGPDTQYF. The CDR3 DNA reads as TGCGCCAGCAGCGAGACTAGCGGGGGGCCAGATACGCAGTATTTT.